One T cell receptor (beta chain) is described in this entry. Its antigen remains unidentified. The CDR3 has 15 amino acids. The J segment lost 2 bases and the V segment lost 3 bases, leaving 7 bases of the junction unmatched. Germline CDR1 reads SGDLS; CDR2 reads YYNGEE. These data are taken from a study of glioma-infiltrating T cells after dendritic cell vaccination. Whole-study results and caveats: No direct clonality-survival link was found; a diverse polyclonal response may matter.

Isocitrate dehydrogenase mutation was absent in all glioblastoma patients. PBMC sampling occurred before vaccination, two weeks after the third dose, and at progression. TCRB CDR3 was amplified from 2 ug genomic DNA or less. TCRdb's copy holds only in-frame clones and misses some; the assay was immunoSEQ multiplex PCR. The sample shows about 92,000 clones, 85% to 90% of them seen only once. The chain links TRBV9 to TRBJ1-2; 7 nucleotides line up with TRBD1. The sample consisted of blood, taken before dendritic cell vaccination. The TCR originated in a human donor with glioblastoma. Here the CDR3 DNA reads TGTGCCAGCAGCGCCCCCTCGACAGGGAACTATGGCTACACCTTC. Encoded protein: CASSAPSTGNYGYTF.